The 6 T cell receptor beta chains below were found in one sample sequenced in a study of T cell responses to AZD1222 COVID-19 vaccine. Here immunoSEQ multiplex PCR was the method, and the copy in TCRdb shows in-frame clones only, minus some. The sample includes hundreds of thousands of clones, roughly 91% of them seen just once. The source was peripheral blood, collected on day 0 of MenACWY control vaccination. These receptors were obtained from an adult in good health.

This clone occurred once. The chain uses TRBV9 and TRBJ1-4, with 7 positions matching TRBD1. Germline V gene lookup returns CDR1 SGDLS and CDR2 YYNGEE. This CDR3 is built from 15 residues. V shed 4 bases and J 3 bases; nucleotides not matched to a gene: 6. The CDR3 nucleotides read TGTGCCAGCAGCTTTGGGGGACAGCCTAATGAAAAACTGTTTTTT. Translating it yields CASSFGGQPNEKLFF.

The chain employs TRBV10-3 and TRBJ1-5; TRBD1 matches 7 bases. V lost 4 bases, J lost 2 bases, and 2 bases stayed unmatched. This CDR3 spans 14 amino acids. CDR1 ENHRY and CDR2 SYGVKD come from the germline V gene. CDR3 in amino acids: CAISGGTGNQPQHF. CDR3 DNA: TGTGCCATCAGTGGTGGGACAGGCAATCAGCCCCAGCATTTT.

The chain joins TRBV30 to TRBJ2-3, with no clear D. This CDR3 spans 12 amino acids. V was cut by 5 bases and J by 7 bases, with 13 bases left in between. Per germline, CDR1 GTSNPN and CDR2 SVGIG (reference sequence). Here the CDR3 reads CAWGSTRNTQYF. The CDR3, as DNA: TGTGCCTGGGGGTCCACGCGGAATACGCAGTATTTT.

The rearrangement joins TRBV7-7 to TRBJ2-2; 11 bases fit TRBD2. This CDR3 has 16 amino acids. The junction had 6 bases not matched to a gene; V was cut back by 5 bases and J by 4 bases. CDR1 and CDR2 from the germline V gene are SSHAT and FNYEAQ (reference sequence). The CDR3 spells CASSPGLADRTGELFF. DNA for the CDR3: TGTGCCAGCAGCCCGGGACTAGCGGACCGCACCGGGGAGCTGTTTTTT.

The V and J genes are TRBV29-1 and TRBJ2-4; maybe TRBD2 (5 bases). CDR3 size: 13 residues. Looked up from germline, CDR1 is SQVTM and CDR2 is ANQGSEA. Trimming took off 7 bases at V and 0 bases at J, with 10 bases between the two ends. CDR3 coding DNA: TGCAGCGCTCGAGGGCTAGCCAAAAACATTCAGTACTTC. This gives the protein CSARGLAKNIQYF.

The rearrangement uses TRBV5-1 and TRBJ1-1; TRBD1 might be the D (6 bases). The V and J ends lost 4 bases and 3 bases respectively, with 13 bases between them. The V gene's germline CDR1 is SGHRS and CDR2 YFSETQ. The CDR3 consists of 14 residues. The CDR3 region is CASSTQTGYTEAFF. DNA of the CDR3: TGCGCCAGCAGCACACAAACAGGGTACACTGAAGCTTTCTTT.